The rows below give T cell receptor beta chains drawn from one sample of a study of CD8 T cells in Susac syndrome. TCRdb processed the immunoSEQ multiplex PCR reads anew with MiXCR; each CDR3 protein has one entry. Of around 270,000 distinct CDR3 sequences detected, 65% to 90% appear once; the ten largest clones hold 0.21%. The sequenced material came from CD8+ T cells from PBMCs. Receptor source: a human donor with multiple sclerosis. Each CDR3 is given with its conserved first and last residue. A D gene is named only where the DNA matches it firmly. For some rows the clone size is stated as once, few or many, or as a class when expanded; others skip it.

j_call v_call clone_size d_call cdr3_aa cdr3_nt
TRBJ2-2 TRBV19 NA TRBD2 CASSAAGTRNTGELFF TGTGCCAGTAGTGCCGCCGGGACTAGAAACACCGGGGAGCTGTTTTTT
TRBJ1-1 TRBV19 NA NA CASSILASTNTEAFF TGTGCCAGTAGTATCTTGGCCAGTACCAACACTGAAGCTTTCTTT
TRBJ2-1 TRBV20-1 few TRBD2 CSARDTRDYPYNEQFF TGCAGTGCTAGAGATACCAGGGACTACCCCTACAATGAGCAGTTCTTC
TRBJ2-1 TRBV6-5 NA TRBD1 CASSYTQGFEQFF TGTGCCAGCAGTTATACACAGGGGTTTGAGCAGTTCTTC
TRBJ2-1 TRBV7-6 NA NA CASGYVRSYNEQFF TGTGCCAGCGGTTACGTGCGCTCCTACAATGAGCAGTTCTTC
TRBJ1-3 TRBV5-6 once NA CASSLGASGNTIYF TGTGCCAGCAGCTTAGGGGCCTCTGGAAACACCATATATTTT
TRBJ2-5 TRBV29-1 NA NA CSVEAPNETQYF TGCAGCGTTGAAGCCCCCAACGAGACCCAGTACTTC
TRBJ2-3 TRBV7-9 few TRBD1 CASSSDRDWGTDTQYF TGTGCCAGCAGCTCCGACAGGGATTGGGGCACAGATACGCAGTATTTT
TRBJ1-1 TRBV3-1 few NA CASSQDPGNTEAFF TGTGCCAGCAGCCAAGATCCGGGGAACACTGAAGCTTTCTTT
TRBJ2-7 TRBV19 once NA CASSRRLGPYEQYF TGTGCCAGTAGCCGCCGATTGGGCCCCTACGAGCAGTACTTC
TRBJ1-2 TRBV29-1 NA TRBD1 CSVQSDRDVNYGYTF TGCAGCGTACAATCCGACAGGGATGTGAACTATGGCTACACCTTC
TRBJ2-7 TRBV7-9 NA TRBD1 CASSHVGTGPEQYF TGTGCCAGCAGCCATGTTGGGACAGGTCCGGAGCAGTACTTC
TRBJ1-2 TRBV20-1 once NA CSAIGQFYGYTF TGCAGTGCTATAGGACAGTTCTATGGCTACACCTTC
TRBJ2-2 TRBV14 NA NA CASSPLGGTGELFF TGTGCCAGCAGCCCCCTCGGGGGAACCGGGGAGCTGTTTTTT
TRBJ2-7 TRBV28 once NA CASCSSDSYEQYF TGTGCCAGCTGTTCCTCTGACTCCTACGAGCAGTACTTC
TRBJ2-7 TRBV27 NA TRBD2 CASSLKGLAVYEQYF TGTGCCAGCAGTTTAAAGGGACTAGCCGTTTACGAGCAGTACTTC
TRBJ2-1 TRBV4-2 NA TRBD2 CASSQETSGNYNEQFF TGTGCCAGCAGCCAAGAAACTAGCGGGAACTACAATGAGCAGTTCTTC
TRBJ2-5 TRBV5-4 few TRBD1 CASSPIGTGEETQYF TGTGCCAGCAGCCCCATTGGGACAGGGGAGGAGACCCAGTACTTC
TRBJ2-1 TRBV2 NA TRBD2 CAIRGTSGSSDEQFF TGTGCCATTCGGGGAACTAGCGGGAGTAGCGATGAGCAGTTCTTC
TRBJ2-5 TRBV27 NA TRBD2 CASSLVASGETQYF TGTGCCAGCAGTTTGGTGGCTAGCGGAGAGACCCAGTACTTC
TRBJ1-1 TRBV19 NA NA CASSIARGSEAFF TGTGCCAGTAGTATAGCCAGGGGCTCTGAAGCTTTCTTT
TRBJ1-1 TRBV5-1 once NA CASSVETRGNTEAFF TGCGCCAGCAGCGTGGAGACTCGCGGGAACACTGAAGCTTTCTTT
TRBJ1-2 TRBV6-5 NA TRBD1 CASSYSQGAYGYTF TGTGCCAGCAGTTACTCACAGGGGGCCTATGGCTACACCTTC
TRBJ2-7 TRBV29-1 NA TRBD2 CSVEGSTSGSSYEQYF TGCAGCGTTGAGGGGTCTACTAGCGGGAGCTCCTACGAGCAGTACTTC
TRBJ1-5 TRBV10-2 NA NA CASSESRNQPQHF TGCGCCAGCAGTGAGTCTCGCAATCAGCCCCAGCATTTT
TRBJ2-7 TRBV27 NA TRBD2 CASRREGLAIEQYF TGTGCCAGCAGGCGAGAGGGACTAGCAATCGAGCAGTACTTC